This T cell receptor beta chain was captured by sequencing in a study of beta chain features in type 1 diabetes. About the research overall: Over all samples combined, fewer than 130,000,000 sorted cells were examined. Overall study results and limits: Moderate but significant shortening of TCRB CDR3s was recorded in all four CD4+ subsets from Type 1 diabetes patients. A potential influence of HLA type upon TCRB rearrangement remained unresolved herein.

Reverse transcription of all isolated RNA meant that expressed TCRB transcripts were sequenced. The protocol was immunoSEQ multiplex PCR, while the TCRdb copy is restricted to in-frame clones and leaves out a portion. Here the sample spans approximately 730,000 clones, under 15% being singletons. The authors obtained over 95% purity in all sorted populations. The germline V gene has CDR1 SEHNR and CDR2 FQNEAQ (reference sequence). Trimming removed 4 bases at V and 3 bases at J, with 9 bases between. The CDR3 sequence is 13 residues long. Details on this clone: Its antigen is still unknown.

What was sequenced was naive CD4+ T cells from blood. The V call is TRBV7-9, the J call TRBJ1-1; D is unresolved. The TCR sequence derives from a man aged 18 to 30 with type 1 diabetes. CDR3 coding DNA: TGTGCCAGCAGCTCCCTAGTAGACACTGAAGCTTTCTTT. It yields the protein CASSSLVDTEAFF.